This entry concerns a single T cell receptor (beta chain). Its specificity is not known. This entry belongs to a study of response to subunit inactivated influenza vaccine. Study outcomes and limitations: That few new T cells are recruited by each seasonal influenza vaccination was the authors' suggestion.

One entry per CDR3 protein, called by TCRdb with MiXCR from the RT-PCR reads. The table has roughly 570,000 distinct CDR3 sequences, 13% seen once. This CDR3 contains 13 residues. The V end lost 8 bases, the J end lost 1 base, and 10 bases lay between the germline ends. In germline, CDR1 is PRHDT, CDR2 FYEKMQ (reference sequence). Here the sequenced sample was PBMCs from blood, taken more than 35 days after vaccination. The TCR originated in a man aged 50-59 years who received an inactivated influenza vaccine. The chain uses TRBV13 and TRBJ2-3; D is perhaps TRBD2 (6 bases). The CDR3 DNA is TGTGCCAGCTTGGGGACTGGCACAGATACGCAGTATTTT. Translated, it gives CASLGTGTDTQYF. The entire variable domain, with the rest obtained from reference TRBV13 and TRBJ2-3, is as follows: AAGVIQSPRHLIKEKRETATLKCYPIPRHDTVYWYQQGPGQDPQFLISFYEKMQSDKGSIPDRFSAQQFSDYHSELNMSSLELGDSALYFCASLGTGTDTQYFGPGTRLTVL.